This record covers a single T cell receptor (beta chain). Donors were healthy HIV-negative adults without recent acute infections or vaccinations. This sample was taken from a study of shared clonotypes between healthy human individuals. Deep-level running was used for the assay. Each replicate PCR on the sorted subsets used 200 to 250 ng DNA (around 30,000 T cell genomes). TCRdb keeps only in-frame clones here, not all; method: immunoSEQ multiplex PCR. Of about 1 million clones listed, roughly 75% are singletons. Sequencing was done on a sample of memory CD4+ T cells sorted from blood. The subset here: CD45RA-negative fraction. The clonotype originates from a man between 18 and 29 years old in good health.

The CDR3 coding sequence is TGTGCCAGCTCACCCGGACTAGCGGGAGACCCCGAGCAGTACTTC. The encoded protein is CASSPGLAGDPEQYF. The chain couples TRBV18 to TRBJ2-7; TRBD2 aligns across 13 bases. V lost 3 bases to trimming and J lost 6 bases; unmatched junction nucleotides: 5. Germline V gene lookup returns CDR1 KGHSH and CDR2 LQKENI. This CDR3 has 15 amino acids.